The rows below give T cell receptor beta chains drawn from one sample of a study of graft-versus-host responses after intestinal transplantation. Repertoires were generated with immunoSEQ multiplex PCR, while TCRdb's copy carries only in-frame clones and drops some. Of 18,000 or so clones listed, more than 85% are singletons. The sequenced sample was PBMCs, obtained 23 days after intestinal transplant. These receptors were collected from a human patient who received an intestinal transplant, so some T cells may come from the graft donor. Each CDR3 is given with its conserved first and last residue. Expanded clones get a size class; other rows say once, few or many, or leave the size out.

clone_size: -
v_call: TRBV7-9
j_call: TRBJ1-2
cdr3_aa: CASSTPGDFGYGYTF

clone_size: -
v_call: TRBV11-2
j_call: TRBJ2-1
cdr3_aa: CASSPLAKIYNEQFF

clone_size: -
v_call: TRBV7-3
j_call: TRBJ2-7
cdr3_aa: CASIHPSGRAEYEQYF

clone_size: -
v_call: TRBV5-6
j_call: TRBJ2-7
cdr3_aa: CASSLGHEQYF

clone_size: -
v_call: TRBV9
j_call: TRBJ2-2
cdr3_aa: CASSPGNGALNTGELFF

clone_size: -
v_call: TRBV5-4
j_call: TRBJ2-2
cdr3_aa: CASSSLTGNTGELLF

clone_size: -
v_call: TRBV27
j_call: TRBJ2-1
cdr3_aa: CASSLEGTSYNEQFF

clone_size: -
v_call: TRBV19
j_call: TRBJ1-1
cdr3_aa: CASSEEGAWGNTEAFF

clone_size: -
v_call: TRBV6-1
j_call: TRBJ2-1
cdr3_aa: CATAGLAGIQFF

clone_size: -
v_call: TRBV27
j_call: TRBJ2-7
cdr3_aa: CASSLSAGGFEQYF

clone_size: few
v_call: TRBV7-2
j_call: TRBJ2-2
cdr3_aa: CASSLALSGELFF

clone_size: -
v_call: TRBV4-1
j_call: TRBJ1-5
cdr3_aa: CASSQTPGDQPQHF

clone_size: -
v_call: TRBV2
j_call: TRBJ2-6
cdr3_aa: CASTQDPPGANVLTF

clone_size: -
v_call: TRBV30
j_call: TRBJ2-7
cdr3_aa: CAWGPNYYEQYF

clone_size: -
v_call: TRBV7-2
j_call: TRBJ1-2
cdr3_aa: CATTGGLYYGYTF

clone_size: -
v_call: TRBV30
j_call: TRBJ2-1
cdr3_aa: CAWSVWGGYNEQFF

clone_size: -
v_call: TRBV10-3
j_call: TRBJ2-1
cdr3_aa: CAISLAESSYNEQFF

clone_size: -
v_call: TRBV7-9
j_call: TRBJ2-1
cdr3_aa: CASSSLRPTGTSSYNEQFF

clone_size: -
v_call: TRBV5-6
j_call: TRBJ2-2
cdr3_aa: CASSEGVIGGELFF

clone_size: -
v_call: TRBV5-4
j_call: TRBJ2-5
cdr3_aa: CASRLTPLETQYF

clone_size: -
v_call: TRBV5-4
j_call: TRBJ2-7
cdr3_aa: CASSFGATYEQYF

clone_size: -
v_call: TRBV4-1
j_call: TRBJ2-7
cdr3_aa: CASSLLAGGREQYF

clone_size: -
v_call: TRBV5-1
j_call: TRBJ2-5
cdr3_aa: CASSPRTRTGQETQHF

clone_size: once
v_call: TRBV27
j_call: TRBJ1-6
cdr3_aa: CASSFVGQGNSPLHF

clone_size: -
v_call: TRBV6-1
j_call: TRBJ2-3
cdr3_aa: CASSFTSGRTDTQYF

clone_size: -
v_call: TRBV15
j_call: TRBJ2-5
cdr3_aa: CATSRGVPPQETQYF

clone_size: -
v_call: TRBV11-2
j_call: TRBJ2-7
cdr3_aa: CASSPGTGDYYEQYF

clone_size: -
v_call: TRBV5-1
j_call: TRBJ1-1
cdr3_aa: CASSRVSSNTEAFF

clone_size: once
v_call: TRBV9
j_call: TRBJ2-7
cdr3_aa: CASNHPPWEQYF

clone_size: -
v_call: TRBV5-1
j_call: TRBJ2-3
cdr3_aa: CASSYGRFGDTQYF

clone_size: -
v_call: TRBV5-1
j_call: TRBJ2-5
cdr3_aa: CASSLVVGAETQYF